This T cell receptor beta chain is from a study of control samples from healthy donors and cancer patients. Libraries were prepared by immunoSEQ multiplex PCR; TCRdb keeps only in-frame clonotypes and omits some of them. The sample consists of 70,000 to 100,000 clones, about 87% of them appearing once. Germline CDR1 is LNHDA and CDR2 is SQIVND (reference sequence). Deletions cut 3 bases from V and 3 bases from J, with 9 bases between. CDR3 length: 13 residues. The receptor's source is a woman aged 60 to 75 with head and neck cancer. The gene calls are TRBV19 and TRBJ2-7, with D possibly matching TRBD1 (5 bases). Sequences were obtained from PBMCs. The CDR3 region has the DNA TGTGCCAGTAGTATTAATAGGGGCTACGAGCAGTACTTC. It yields the protein CASSINRGYEQYF.